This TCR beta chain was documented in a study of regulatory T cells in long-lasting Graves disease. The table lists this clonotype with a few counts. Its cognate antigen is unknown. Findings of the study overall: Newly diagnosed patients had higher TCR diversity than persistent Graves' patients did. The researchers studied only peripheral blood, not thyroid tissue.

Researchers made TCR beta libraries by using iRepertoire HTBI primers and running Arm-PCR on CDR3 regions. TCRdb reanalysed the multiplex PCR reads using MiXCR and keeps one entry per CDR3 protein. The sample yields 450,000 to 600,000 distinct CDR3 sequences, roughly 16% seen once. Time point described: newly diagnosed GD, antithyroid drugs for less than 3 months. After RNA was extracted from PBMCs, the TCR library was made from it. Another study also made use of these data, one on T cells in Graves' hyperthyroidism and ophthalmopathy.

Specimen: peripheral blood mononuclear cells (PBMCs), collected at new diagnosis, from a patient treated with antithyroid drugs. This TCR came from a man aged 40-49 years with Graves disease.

For the CDR3, the DNA is TGCAGCGTTCGTGGGACGGACTTGCCCACTGAAGCTTTCTTT. Translation gives CSVRGTDLPTEAFF. V and J are TRBV29-1 and TRBJ1-1, with D perhaps matching TRBD1 (5 bases). The CDR3 loop spans 14 amino acids. The germline CDR1 and CDR2 sequences are SQVTM and ANQGSEA. V lost 5 bases, J lost 4 bases, and 17 bases lay in between.